These T cell receptor beta chains were read from a single sample in a study of T cell changes during pregnancy in multiple sclerosis. Assay used: immunoSEQ multiplex PCR; TCRdb lists only in-frame clones, some missing. Of 70,000 to 100,000 clones listed, about 94% are singletons. The sequencing here drew on peripheral blood, taken in the third trimester of pregnancy. The receptors were sampled from a female donor in good health, enrolled as a control in a pregnancy study. CDR3s include the opening cysteine and the closing phenylalanine or tryptophan. The D gene is left open where the match is weak. Clone size is stated in some rows and not others, as once, few, many or a class when expanded.

D gene,clone size,V gene,J gene,CDR3 protein,CDR3 DNA
NA,once,TRBV7-6,TRBJ2-3,CASSLFAASTDTQYF,TGTGCCAGCAGCTTATTTGCGGCTAGCACAGATACGCAGTATTTT
NA,once,TRBV30,TRBJ1-6,CAWSGGGDNSPLHF,TGTGCCTGGAGTGGTGGGGGGGATAATTCACCCCTCCACTTT
NA,NA,TRBV5-1,TRBJ2-7,CASSPPMTGAYEQYF,TGCGCCAGCAGCCCACCAATGACAGGAGCCTACGAGCAGTACTTC
TRBD2,NA,TRBV18,TRBJ2-7,CASSPLQGRTSGRPYEQYF,TGTGCCAGCTCACCACTTCAGGGGCGGACTAGCGGGAGACCCTACGAGCAGTACTTC
TRBD1,NA,TRBV28,TRBJ1-2,CASARTGGNYGYTF,TGTGCCAGCGCGCGGACAGGAGGGAACTATGGCTACACCTTC
TRBD2,NA,TRBV28,TRBJ2-1,CASSSTSGTSGGGKIF,TGTGCCAGCAGTTCCACCTCTGGGACTAGCGGAGGAGGCAAGATCTTC
TRBD1,NA,TRBV5-1,TRBJ2-7,CASTHGQGGYEQYF,TGCGCCAGCACCCACGGACAGGGGGGCTACGAGCAGTACTTC
NA,NA,TRBV5-8,TRBJ2-3,CASRGDHTWDTQYF,TGTGCCAGCAGAGGGGATCACACCTGGGATACGCAGTATTTT
NA,NA,TRBV6-5,TRBJ2-1,CASKRDNEQFF,TGTGCCAGCAAACGGGACAATGAGCAGTTCTTC
NA,NA,TRBV6-5,TRBJ1-1,CASISAGVTEAFF,TGTGCCAGCATCAGTGCAGGGGTCACTGAAGCTTTCTTT
NA,NA,TRBV7-2,TRBJ2-6,CASSLARAGANVLTF,TGTGCCAGCAGCTTAGCCCGGGCTGGGGCCAACGTCCTGACTTTC
NA,NA,TRBV18,TRBJ2-4,CASSPQLAKNIQYF,TGTGCCAGCTCACCACAGCTAGCCAAAAACATTCAGTACTTC
TRBD1,NA,TRBV28,TRBJ1-4,CASSSTGTAEKLFF,TGTGCCAGCAGTTCAACCGGGACAGCTGAAAAACTGTTTTTT
NA,NA,TRBV28,TRBJ1-1,CASSLAGTNTEAFF,TGTGCCAGCAGTTTAGCAGGAACCAACACTGAAGCTTTCTTT
TRBD1,NA,TRBV19,TRBJ2-7,CASSHTGEYEQYF,TGTGCCAGTAGCCACACAGGGGAATACGAGCAGTACTTC
NA,NA,TRBV2,TRBJ1-5,CASSEGRFNQPQHF,TGTGCCAGCAGTGAAGGCAGGTTCAATCAGCCCCAGCATTTT
NA,NA,TRBV14,TRBJ2-2,CASSQDRGAITGELFF,TGTGCCAGCAGCCAAGATAGAGGCGCAATCACCGGGGAGCTGTTTTTT
NA,NA,TRBV28,TRBJ2-4,CARTGLAKNIQYF,TGTGCGAGGACGGGATTAGCCAAAAACATTCAGTACTTC
TRBD1,NA,TRBV10-1,TRBJ1-1,CASRGQAEAFF,TGCGCCAGCAGGGGACAGGCGGAAGCTTTCTTT
NA,few,TRBV4-1,TRBJ1-5,CASSHPGRGPQPQHF,TGCGCCAGCAGCCATCCCGGCAGGGGACCTCAGCCCCAGCATTTT
NA,NA,TRBV7-8,TRBJ2-3,CASSTRRQADTQYF,TGTGCCAGCAGCACCCGCCGCCAGGCAGATACGCAGTATTTT
TRBD1,NA,TRBV28,TRBJ1-5,CASSDRESGQPQHF,TGTGCCAGCAGTGACAGGGAATCAGGTCAGCCCCAGCATTTT
TRBD2,NA,TRBV25-1,TRBJ2-3,CASSEAGRYPDTQYF,TGTGCCAGCAGTGAGGCCGGGAGGTATCCCGATACGCAGTATTTT
NA,NA,TRBV5-1,TRBJ1-3,CASSDGRGDGNTIYF,TGCGCCAGCAGCGACGGACGGGGGGATGGAAACACCATATATTTT
NA,NA,TRBV4-1,TRBJ2-1,CASSQPLGSRYNEQFF,TGCGCCAGCAGCCAACCCCTCGGGAGTAGGTACAATGAGCAGTTCTTC
NA,NA,TRBV28,TRBJ2-3,CASTRDWGTDTQYF,TGTGCCAGCACCCGGGACTGGGGGACAGATACGCAGTATTTT
TRBD1,NA,TRBV2,TRBJ2-7,CASSYGQGGSYEQYF,TGTGCCAGCAGTTACGGACAGGGTGGTTCCTACGAGCAGTACTTC
TRBD1,NA,TRBV28,TRBJ2-7,CASSTRTGEYEQYF,TGTGCCAGCAGCACACGGACAGGGGAATACGAGCAGTACTTC
NA,NA,TRBV6-5,TRBJ1-2,CASSDRTLYGYTF,TGTGCCAGCAGCGACAGGACCCTCTATGGCTACACCTTC
TRBD1,NA,TRBV5-5,TRBJ2-2,CASSWTGNTGELFF,TGTGCCAGCAGCTGGACAGGGAACACCGGGGAGCTGTTTTTT
TRBD1,NA,TRBV6-1,TRBJ2-2,CASSLGQGAFGELFF,TGTGCCAGCAGTTTGGGACAGGGGGCTTTCGGGGAGCTGTTTTTT
NA,once,TRBV6-5,TRBJ2-7,CASSDRPTSYEQYF,TGTGCCAGCAGTGACAGGCCGACCTCCTACGAGCAGTACTTC
NA,NA,TRBV28,TRBJ1-5,CASSFKGNQPQHF,TGTGCCAGCAGTTTTAAGGGGAATCAGCCCCAGCATTTT
TRBD1,NA,TRBV5-1,TRBJ1-2,CASSLGQGPNYGYTF,TGCGCCAGCAGCTTGGGACAGGGGCCCAACTATGGCTACACCTTC
TRBD2,NA,TRBV28,TRBJ2-2,CASTAGEGTGELFF,TGTGCCAGCACCGCTGGGGAGGGCACCGGGGAGCTGTTTTTT
TRBD2,NA,TRBV5-1,TRBJ2-2,CASSRTSGTGELFF,TGCGCCAGCAGCCGGACTAGCGGGACTGGGGAGCTGTTTTTT
TRBD2,NA,TRBV5-6,TRBJ2-3,CASSLPGGTDTQYF,TGTGCCAGCAGCTTGCCGGGAGGGACAGATACGCAGTATTTT
TRBD1,NA,TRBV27,TRBJ2-1,CASSSWDRDLNNEQFF,TGTGCCAGCAGTTCCTGGGACAGAGACTTGAACAATGAGCAGTTCTTC
NA,once,TRBV27,TRBJ1-1,CASSLLRENTEAFF,TGTGCCAGCAGTTTATTGAGGGAGAACACTGAAGCTTTCTTT
TRBD1,few,TRBV6-4,TRBJ2-2,CASSDSGQGATGELFF,TGTGCCAGCAGTGATTCGGGACAGGGGGCGACCGGGGAGCTGTTTTTT
TRBD2,NA,TRBV4-1,TRBJ2-3,CASSQEYAGADTQYF,TGCGCCAGCAGCCAAGAGTACGCGGGAGCAGATACGCAGTATTTT
NA,NA,TRBV11-2,TRBJ2-3,CASSFRQLADTQYF,TGTGCCAGCAGCTTTCGACAGCTCGCAGATACGCAGTATTTT